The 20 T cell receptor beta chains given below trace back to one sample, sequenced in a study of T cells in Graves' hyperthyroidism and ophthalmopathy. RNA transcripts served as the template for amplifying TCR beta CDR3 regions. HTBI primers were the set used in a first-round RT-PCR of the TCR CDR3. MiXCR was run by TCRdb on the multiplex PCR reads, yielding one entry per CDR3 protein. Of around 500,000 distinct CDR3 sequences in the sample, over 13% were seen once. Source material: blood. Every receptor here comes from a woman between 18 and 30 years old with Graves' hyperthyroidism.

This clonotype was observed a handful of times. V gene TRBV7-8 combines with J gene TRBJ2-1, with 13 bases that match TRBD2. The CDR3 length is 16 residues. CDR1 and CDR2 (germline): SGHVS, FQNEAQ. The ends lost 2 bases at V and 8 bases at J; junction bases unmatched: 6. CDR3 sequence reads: CASSLITSGRAHEQFF. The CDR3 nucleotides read TGTGCCAGCAGCTTAATAACTAGCGGGAGGGCCCATGAGCAGTTCTTC. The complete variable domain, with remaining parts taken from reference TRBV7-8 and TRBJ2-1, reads GAGVSQSPRYKVAKRGQDVALRCDPISGHVSLFWYQQALGQGPEFLTYFQNEAQLDKSGLPSDRFFAERPEGSVSTLKIQRTQQEDSAVYLCASSLITSGRAHEQFFGPGTRLTVL.

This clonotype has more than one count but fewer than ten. Here the CDR3 DNA reads TGTGCCAGCAGCGACGGACATTCGACGGGTGAAAAACTGTTTTTT. Translating it yields CASSDGHSTGEKLFF. This chain links TRBV9 with TRBJ1-4; tentatively, D is TRBD1 (5 bases). V was shortened by 3 bases and J by 7 bases, with 16 bases between the two germline ends. Germline values: CDR1 SGDLS, CDR2 YYNGEE. This CDR3 has 15 amino acids. The full variable domain, in which reference TRBV9 and TRBJ1-4 provide the parts outside the CDR3, is DSGVTQTPKHLITATGQRVTLRCSPRSGDLSVYWYQQSLDQGLQFLIQYYNGEERAKGNILERFSAQQFPDLHSELNLSSLELGDSALYFCASSDGHSTGEKLFFGSGTQLSVL.

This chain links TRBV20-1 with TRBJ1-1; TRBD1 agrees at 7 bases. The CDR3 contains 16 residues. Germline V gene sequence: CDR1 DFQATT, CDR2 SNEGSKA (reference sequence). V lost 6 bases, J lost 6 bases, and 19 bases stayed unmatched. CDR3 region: CSARRATTGARAEAFF. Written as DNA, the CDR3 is TGCAGTGCCCGCCGCGCAACTACAGGGGCGAGGGCTGAAGCTTTCTTT.

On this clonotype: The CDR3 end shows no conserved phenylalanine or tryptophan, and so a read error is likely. The CDR3, as DNA: TGCAGTGCCCTTGGGCTAGCGGACTCCTACGAGCAGTACCTC. It translates to CSALGLADSYEQYL. This chain links TRBV20-1 with TRBJ2-7; 7 bases align to TRBD2. Germline CDR1 and CDR2: DFQATT and SNEGSKA (reference sequence). CDR3 size: 14 residues. V trimming: 6 bases; J trimming: 0 bases; junction bases outside the gene matches: 8.

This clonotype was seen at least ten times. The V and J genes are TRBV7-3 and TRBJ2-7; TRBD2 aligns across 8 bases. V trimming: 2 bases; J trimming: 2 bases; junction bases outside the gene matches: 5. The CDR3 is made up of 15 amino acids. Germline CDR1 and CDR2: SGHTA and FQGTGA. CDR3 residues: CASSLSLAGPYEQYV. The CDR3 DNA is TGTGCCAGCAGCTTATCGCTAGCGGGCCCCTACGAGCAGTACGTC.

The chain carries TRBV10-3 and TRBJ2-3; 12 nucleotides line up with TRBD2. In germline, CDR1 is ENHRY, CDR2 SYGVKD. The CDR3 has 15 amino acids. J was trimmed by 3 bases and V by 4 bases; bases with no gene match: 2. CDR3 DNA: TGTGCCATCAGTGCGACTAGCGGGAGTACAGATACGCAGTATTTT. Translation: CAISATSGSTDTQYF.

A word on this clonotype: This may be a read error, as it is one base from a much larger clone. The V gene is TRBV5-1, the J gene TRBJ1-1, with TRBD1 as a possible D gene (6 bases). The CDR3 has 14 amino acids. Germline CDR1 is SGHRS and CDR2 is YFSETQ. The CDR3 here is CASSFTGMNTEALF. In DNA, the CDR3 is TGCGCCAGCAGCTTTACAGGGATGAACACTGAAGCTCTCTTT.

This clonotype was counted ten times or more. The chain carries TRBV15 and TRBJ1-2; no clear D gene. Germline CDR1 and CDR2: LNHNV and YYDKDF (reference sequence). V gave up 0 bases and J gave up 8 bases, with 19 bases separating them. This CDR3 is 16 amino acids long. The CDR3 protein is CATSRDPAGWDQGYTF. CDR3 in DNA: TGTGCCACCAGCAGAGATCCAGCAGGTTGGGATCAGGGCTACACCTTC. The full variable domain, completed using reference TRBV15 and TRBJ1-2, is DAMVIQNPRYQVTQFGKPVTLSCSQTLNHNVMYWYQQKSSQAPKLLFHYYDKDFNNEADTPDNFQSRRPNTSFCFLDIRSPGLGDTAMYLCATSRDPAGWDQGYTFGSGTRLTVV.

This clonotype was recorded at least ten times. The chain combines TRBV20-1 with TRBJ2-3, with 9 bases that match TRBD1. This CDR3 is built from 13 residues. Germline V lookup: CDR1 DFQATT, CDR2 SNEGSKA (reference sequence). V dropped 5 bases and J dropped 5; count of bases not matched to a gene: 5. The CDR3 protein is CSALGTGRDTQYF. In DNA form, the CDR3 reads TGCAGTGCTCTCGGGACAGGGAGAGATACGCAGTATTTT.

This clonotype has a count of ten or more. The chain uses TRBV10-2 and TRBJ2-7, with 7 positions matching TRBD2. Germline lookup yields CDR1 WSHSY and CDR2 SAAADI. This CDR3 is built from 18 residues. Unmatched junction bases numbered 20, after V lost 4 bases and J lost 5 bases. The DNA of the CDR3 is TGCGCCAGCAGTGTGAACCCGGCGGGCGGGAGTGGCGCTGACGAGCAGTACTTC. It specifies CASSVNPAGGSGADEQYF.

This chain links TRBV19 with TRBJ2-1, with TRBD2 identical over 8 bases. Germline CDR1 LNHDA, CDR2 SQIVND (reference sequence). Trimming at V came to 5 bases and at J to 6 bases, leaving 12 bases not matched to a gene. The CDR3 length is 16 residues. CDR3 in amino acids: CASSLVRSSGGNEQFF. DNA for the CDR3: TGTGCCAGTAGTCTGGTCAGGTCAAGCGGGGGCAATGAGCAGTTCTTC.

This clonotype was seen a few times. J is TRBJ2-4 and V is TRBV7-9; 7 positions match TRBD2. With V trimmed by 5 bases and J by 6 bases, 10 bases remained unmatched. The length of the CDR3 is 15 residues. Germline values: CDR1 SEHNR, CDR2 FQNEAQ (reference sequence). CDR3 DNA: TGTGCCAGCAGCCCAGGGAGGGGTAGAGGAAACATTCAGTACTTC. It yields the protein CASSPGRGRGNIQYF.

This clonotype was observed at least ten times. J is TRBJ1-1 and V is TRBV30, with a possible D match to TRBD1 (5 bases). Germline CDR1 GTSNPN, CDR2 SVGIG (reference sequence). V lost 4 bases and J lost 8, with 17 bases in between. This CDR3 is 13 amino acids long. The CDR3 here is CAWTLVGPTEAFF. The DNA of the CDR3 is TGTGCCTGGACCCTAGTGGGGCCCACCGAAGCTTTCTTT.

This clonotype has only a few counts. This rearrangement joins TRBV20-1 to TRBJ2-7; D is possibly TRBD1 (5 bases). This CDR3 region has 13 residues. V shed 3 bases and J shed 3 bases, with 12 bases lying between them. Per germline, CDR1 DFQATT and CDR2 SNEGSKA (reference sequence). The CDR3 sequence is CSASRQGIYEQYF. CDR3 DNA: TGCAGTGCTAGCCGGCAGGGTATCTACGAGCAGTACTTC.

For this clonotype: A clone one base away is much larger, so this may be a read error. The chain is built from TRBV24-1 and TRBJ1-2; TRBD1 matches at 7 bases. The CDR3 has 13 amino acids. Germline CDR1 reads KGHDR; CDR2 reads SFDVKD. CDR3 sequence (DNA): TGTGCCACCAGTGACCGGGACAGCTATGGCCACACCTTC. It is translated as CATSDRDSYGHTF.

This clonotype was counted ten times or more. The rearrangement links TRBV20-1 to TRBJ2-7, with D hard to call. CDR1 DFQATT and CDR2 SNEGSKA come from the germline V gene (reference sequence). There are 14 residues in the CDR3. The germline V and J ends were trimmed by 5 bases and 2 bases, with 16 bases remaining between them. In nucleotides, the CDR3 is TGCAGTGCTCGCCCTGTGGACCGGACCTACGAGCAGTACGTC. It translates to CSARPVDRTYEQYV.

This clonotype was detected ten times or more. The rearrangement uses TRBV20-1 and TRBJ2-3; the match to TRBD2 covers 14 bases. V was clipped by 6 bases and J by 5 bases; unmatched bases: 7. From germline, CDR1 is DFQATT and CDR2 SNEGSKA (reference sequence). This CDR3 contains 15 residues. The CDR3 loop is CSAPPGTSGRDTQYF. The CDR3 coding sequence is TGCAGTGCGCCCCCCGGGACTAGCGGGAGAGATACGCAGTATTTT.

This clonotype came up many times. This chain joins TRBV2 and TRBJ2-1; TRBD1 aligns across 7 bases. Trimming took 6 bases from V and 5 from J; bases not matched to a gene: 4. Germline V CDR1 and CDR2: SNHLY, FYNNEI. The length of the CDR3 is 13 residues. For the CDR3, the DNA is TGTGCCAGCAGCGGGGACAGCAACAATGAGCAGTTCTTC. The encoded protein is CASSGDSNNEQFF.

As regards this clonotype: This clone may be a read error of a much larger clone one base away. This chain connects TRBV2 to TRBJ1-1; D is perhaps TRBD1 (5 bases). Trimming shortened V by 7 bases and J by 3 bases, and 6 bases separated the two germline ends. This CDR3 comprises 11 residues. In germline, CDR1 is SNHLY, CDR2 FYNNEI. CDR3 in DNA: TGTGCCAGCATGGGGGACACTGAAGCTTTCTTT. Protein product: CASMGDTEAFF.

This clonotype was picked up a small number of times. This CDR3 reads CATSESGSDYEQYF. For the CDR3, the DNA is TGTGCCACCAGTGAATCCGGGAGCGATTACGAGCAGTACTTC. The V gene is TRBV24-1, the J gene TRBJ2-7; weak D call: TRBD2 (6 bases). Trimming stripped 4 bases from V and 4 bases from J, with 13 bases between. The V gene's germline CDR1 is KGHDR and CDR2 SFDVKD. The CDR3 length is 14 residues.